This is a list of T cell receptor beta chains from one sample in a study of T cells after yellow fever vaccination. TCRdb redid the calling of the 5' RACE reads with MiXCR, one entry per CDR3 protein. The sample lists around 310,000 distinct CDR3 sequences; about 4% were seen once. The source was PBMCs, collected 5 days after the yellow fever booster vaccination. Every receptor here comes from a man younger than 35 who received the YFV17D yellow fever vaccine. Both conserved end residues are part of each CDR3. D genes are given only for firm matches. Clone sizes are given selectively: once, few, many, or a class where the clone is expanded.

V gene,J gene,clone size,D gene,CDR3 DNA,CDR3 protein
TRBV10-1,TRBJ2-3,many,.,TGCGCCAGCAGTGATTCGCTCAGCACAGATACGCAGTATTTT,CASSDSLSTDTQYF
TRBV27,TRBJ2-3,many,TRBD2,TGTGCCAGCAGTTTCCGCCGGGGTGCGGGGGGGTACACAGATACGCAGTATTTT,CASSFRRGAGGYTDTQYF
TRBV24-1,TRBJ2-1,few,TRBD1,TGTGCCACCAGTGAAGCCGGGACAGGGACGGATGAGCAGTTCTTC,CATSEAGTGTDEQFF
TRBV4-1,TRBJ2-3,many,TRBD2,TGCGCCAGCAGCCCGGGACTAGCGGGGGGGCCAGGAGATACGCAGTATTTT,CASSPGLAGGPGDTQYF
TRBV7-9,TRBJ2-5,.,.,TGTGCCAGCAGCCACCTGAAGTACCAAGAGACCCAGTACTTC,CASSHLKYQETQYF
TRBV9,TRBJ2-1,.,.,TGTGCCAGCAGCGTAGCTTGGGGGAATGAGCAGTTCTTC,CASSVAWGNEQFF
TRBV5-1,TRBJ2-3,few,.,TGCGCCAGCAGCTTCCGGGGAAGGGATAGAGATACGCAGTATTTT,CASSFRGRDRDTQYF
TRBV2,TRBJ1-1,few,TRBD1,TGTGCCAGCAGTGAAGCGCCAGGGGGCACTGAAGCTTTCTTT,CASSEAPGGTEAFF
TRBV4-1,TRBJ2-4,many,TRBD2,TGCGCCAGCAGCCGGACTAGCGGGGGGGTCATTCAGTACTTC,CASSRTSGGVIQYF
TRBV7-6,TRBJ2-6,few,.,TGTGCCAGCAGTTCTGACCCCGAGTCTGGGGCCAACGTCCTGACTTTC,CASSSDPESGANVLTF
TRBV7-3,TRBJ2-3,.,.,TGTGCCAGTAGCAAGGGGGGAGAGCCAGATACGCAGTATTTT,CASSKGGEPDTQYF
TRBV29-1,TRBJ2-1,few,TRBD2,TGCAGCGTGGCGGTAACGGGGGGAAACAATGAGCAGTTCTTC,CSVAVTGGNNEQFF
TRBV7-8,TRBJ1-5,many,.,TGTGCCAGCAGCGTCAGGGCTTTTGGCAATCAGCCCCAGCATTTT,CASSVRAFGNQPQHF
TRBV20-1,TRBJ1-2,.,.,TGCAGTGCTAGAGACAGTCGGTATGGCTACACCTTC,CSARDSRYGYTF
TRBV10-3,TRBJ1-5,.,.,TGTGCCGTCCCGACGGGACGTAAGTATCAGCCCCAGCATTTT,CAVPTGRKYQPQHF
TRBV6-5,TRBJ1-1,.,.,TGTGCCAGCAGTTACTCGAGGGCCGCGGGCACTGAAGCTTTCTTT,CASSYSRAAGTEAFF
TRBV9,TRBJ2-3,many,.,TGTGCCAGCAGCGTAGGCTCTGGGAGTGAAGCAGATACGCAGTATTTT,CASSVGSGSEADTQYF
TRBV5-1,TRBJ2-1,.,TRBD1,TGCGCCAGCAGCTTCGGGACAGTGCTCAATGAGCAGTTCTTC,CASSFGTVLNEQFF
TRBV15,TRBJ1-2,many,.,TGTGCCACCAGCCGTGACCGGTCGGGCTACACCTTC,CATSRDRSGYTF
TRBV20-1,TRBJ1-1,few,.,TGCAGTGCCGAAACAAGGATCCCTGAAGCTTTCTTT,CSAETRIPEAFF
TRBV11-2,TRBJ1-3,few,.,TGTGCCAGCAGCTTACAGTACTCTGGAAACACCATATATTTT,CASSLQYSGNTIYF
TRBV5-5,TRBJ2-5,many,.,TGTGCCAGCAGCTTGGTAGCGCCAGTTAAAGAGACCCAGTACTTC,CASSLVAPVKETQYF
TRBV5-4,TRBJ2-6,many,TRBD1,TGTGCCAGCAGCTTACGGACAGGGGCTGGGGCCAACGTCCTGACTTTC,CASSLRTGAGANVLTF
TRBV15,TRBJ2-5,few,.,TGTGCCACCTTATCCGGGACAATCTGCCAAGAGACCCAGTACTTC,CATLSGTICQETQYF
TRBV12-5,TRBJ2-3,many,TRBD2,TGTGCTAGTGGTCCAGGACTAGCGGGGACAGATACGCAGTATTTT,CASGPGLAGTDTQYF
TRBV12-3/TRBV12-4,TRBJ1-1,.,.,TGTGCCAGCAGACTACAGGGCGCTGAAGCTTTCTTT,CASRLQGAEAFF